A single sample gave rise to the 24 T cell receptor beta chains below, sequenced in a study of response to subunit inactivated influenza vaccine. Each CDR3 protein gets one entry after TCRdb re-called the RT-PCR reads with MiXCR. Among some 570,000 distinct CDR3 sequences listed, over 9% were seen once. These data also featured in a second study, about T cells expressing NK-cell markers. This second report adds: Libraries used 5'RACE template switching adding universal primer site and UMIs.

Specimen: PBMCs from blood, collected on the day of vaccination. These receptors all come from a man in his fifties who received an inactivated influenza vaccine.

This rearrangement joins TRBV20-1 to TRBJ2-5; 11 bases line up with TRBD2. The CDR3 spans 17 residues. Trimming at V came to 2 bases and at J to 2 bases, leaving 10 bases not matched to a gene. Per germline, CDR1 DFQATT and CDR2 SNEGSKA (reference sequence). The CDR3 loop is CSARRPSGRHTQETQYF. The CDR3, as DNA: TGCAGTGCTAGAAGGCCTAGCGGGAGGCACACGCAAGAGACCCAGTACTTC.

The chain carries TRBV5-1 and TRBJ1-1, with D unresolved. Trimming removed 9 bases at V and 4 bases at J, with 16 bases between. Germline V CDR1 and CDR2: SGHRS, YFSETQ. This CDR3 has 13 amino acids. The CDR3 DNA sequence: TGCGCCACCCGACGGTCGTCGGGCACTGAAGCTTTCTTT. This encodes CATRRSSGTEAFF.

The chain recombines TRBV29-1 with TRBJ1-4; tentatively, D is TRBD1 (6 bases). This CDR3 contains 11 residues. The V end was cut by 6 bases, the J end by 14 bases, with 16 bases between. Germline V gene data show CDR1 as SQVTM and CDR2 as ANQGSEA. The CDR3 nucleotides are TGCAGCGTCGGGGTGCAGGGGAGGCTGTTTTTT. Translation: CSVGVQGRLFF.

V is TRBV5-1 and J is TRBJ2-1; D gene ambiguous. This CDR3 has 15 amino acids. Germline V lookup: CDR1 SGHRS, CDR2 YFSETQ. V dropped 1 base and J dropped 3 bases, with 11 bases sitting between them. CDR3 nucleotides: TGCGCCAGCAGCTTGAACACTCCAGGCTACAATGAGCAGTTCTTC. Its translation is CASSLNTPGYNEQFF.

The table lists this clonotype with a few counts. The CDR3: CAWKQRSFSYEQYF. CDR3 DNA sequence: TGTGCCTGGAAGCAACGGAGTTTTTCCTACGAGCAGTACTTC. The chain employs TRBV30 and TRBJ2-7; no definite D call. Germline V lookup: CDR1 GTSNPN, CDR2 SVGIG (reference sequence). There are 14 residues in the CDR3. The V end was cut by 4 bases, the J end by 1 base, with 14 bases between.

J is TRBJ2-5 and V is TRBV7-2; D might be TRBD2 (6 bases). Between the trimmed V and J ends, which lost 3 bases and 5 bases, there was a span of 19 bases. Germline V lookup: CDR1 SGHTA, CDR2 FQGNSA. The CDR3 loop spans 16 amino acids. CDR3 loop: CASSFLAGSSRETQYF. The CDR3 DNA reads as TGTGCCAGCAGCTTCCTCGCGGGATCTTCGCGGGAGACCCAGTACTTC.

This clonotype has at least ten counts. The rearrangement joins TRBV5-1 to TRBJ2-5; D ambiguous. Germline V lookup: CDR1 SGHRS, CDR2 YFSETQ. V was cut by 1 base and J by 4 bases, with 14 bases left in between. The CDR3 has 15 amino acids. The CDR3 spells CASSLNGNLLETQYF. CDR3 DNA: TGCGCCAGCAGCTTGAACGGCAACCTCTTAGAGACCCAGTACTTC.

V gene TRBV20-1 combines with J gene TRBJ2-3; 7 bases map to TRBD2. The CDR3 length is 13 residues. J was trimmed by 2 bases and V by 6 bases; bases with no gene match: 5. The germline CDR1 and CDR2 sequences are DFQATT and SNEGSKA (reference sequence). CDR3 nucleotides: TGCAGTGCGGTAGCGGGCCACACAGATACGCAGTATTTT. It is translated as CSAVAGHTDTQYF.

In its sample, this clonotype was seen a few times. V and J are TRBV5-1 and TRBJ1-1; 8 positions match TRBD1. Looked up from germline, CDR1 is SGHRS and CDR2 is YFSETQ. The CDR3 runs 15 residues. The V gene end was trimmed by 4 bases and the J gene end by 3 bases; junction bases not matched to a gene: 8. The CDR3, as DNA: TGCGCCAGCAGCACTAACCGGGACAGGCACACTGAAGCTTTCTTT. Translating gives CASSTNRDRHTEAFF.

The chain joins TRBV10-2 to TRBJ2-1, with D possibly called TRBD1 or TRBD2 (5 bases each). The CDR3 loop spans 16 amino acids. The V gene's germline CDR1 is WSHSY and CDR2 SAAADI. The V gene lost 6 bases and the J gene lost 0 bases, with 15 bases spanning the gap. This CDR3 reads CASRRGRESSYNEQFF. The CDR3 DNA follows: TGCGCCAGCAGGAGGGGACGGGAAAGCTCCTACAATGAGCAGTTCTTC.

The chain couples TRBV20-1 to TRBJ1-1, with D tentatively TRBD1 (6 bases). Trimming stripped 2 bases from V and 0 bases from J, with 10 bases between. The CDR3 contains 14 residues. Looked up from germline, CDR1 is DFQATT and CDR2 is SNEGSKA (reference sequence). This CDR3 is CSARWTALNTEAFF. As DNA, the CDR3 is TGCAGTGCTAGATGGACAGCCCTGAACACTGAAGCTTTCTTT.

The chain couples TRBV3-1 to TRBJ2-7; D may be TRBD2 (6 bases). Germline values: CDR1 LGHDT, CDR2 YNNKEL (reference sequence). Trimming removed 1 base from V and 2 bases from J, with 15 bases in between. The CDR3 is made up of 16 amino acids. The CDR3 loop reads CASSQGEGRIPYEQYF. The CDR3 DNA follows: TGTGCCAGCAGCCAAGGGGAAGGGAGGATTCCCTACGAGCAGTACTTC.

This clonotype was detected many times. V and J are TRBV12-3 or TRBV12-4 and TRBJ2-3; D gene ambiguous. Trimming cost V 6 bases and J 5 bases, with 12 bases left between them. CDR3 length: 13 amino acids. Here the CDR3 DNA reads TGTGCCAGCAGAGGATTGCAACGAGATACGCAGTATTTT. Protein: CASRGLQRDTQYF.

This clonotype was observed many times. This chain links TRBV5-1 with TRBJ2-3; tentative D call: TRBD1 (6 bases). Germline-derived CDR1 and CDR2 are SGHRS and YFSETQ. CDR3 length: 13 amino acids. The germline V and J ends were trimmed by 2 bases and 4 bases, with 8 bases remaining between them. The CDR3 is CASSLQGADTQYF. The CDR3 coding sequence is TGCGCCAGCAGCTTACAGGGCGCAGATACGCAGTATTTT. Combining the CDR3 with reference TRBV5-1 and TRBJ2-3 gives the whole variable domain KAGVTQTPRYLIKTRGQQVTLSCSPISGHRSVSWYQQTPGQGLQFLFEYFSETQRNKGNFPGRFSGRQFSNSRSEMNVSTLELGDSALYLCASSLQGADTQYFGPGTRLTVL.

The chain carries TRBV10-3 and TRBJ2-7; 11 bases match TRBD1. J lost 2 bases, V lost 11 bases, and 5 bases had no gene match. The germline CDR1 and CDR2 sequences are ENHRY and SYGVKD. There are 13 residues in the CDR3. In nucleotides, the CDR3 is TGTGCCGTAGGGACAGGGGGACCCTACGAGCAGTACTTC. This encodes CAVGTGGPYEQYF.

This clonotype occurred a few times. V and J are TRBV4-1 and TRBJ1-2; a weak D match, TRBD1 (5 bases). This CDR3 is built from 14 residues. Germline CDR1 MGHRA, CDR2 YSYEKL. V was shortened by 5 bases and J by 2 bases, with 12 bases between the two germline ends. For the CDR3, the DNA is TGCGCCAGCAGCAAACCCGGGGCAAACTATGGCTACACCTTC. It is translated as CASSKPGANYGYTF.

As DNA, the CDR3 is TGCGCCAGCAGCTTGGACAGGGACACAGATACGCAGTATTTT. Its protein is CASSLDRDTDTQYF. V is TRBV5-1 and J is TRBJ2-3, with D possibly TRBD1 on 6 matching bases. The CDR3 contains 14 residues. V lost 0 bases and J lost 2, with 7 bases in between. Germline V lookup: CDR1 SGHRS, CDR2 YFSETQ.

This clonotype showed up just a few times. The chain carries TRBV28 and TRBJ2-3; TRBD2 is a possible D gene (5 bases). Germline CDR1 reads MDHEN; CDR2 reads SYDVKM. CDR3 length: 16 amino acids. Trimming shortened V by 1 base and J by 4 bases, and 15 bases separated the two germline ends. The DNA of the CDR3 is TGTGCCAGCAGTTTATCTCCTAGCAGGAATGCAGATACGCAGTATTTT. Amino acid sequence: CASSLSPSRNADTQYF.

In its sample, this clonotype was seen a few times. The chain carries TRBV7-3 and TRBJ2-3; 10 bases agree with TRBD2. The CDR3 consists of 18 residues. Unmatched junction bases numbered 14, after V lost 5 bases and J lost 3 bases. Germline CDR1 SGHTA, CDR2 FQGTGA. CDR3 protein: CASSTKLAGLSGTDTQYF. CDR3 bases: TGTGCCAGCAGCACCAAACTAGCGGGACTCTCGGGGACAGATACGCAGTATTTT.

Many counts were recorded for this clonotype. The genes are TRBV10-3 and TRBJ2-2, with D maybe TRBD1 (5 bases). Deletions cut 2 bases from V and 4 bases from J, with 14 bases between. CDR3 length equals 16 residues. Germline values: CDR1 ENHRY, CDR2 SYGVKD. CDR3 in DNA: TGTGCCATCAGTGAGGCCCCAGGGATGCGCACCGGGGAGCTGTTTTTT. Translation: CAISEAPGMRTGELFF.

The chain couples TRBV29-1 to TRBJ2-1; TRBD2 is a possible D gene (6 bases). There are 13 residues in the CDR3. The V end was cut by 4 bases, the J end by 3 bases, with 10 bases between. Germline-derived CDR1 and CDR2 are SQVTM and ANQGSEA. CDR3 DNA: TGCAGCGTTGGGACTACCGGCTACAATGAGCAGTTCTTC. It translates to CSVGTTGYNEQFF.

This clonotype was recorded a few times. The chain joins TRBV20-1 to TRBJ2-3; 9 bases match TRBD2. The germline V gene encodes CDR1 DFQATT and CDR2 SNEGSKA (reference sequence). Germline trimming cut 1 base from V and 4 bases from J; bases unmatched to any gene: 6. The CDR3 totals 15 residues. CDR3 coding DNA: TGCAGTGCTAGAGCGGCGGGAGGGATGGCAGATACGCAGTATTTT. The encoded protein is CSARAAGGMADTQYF.

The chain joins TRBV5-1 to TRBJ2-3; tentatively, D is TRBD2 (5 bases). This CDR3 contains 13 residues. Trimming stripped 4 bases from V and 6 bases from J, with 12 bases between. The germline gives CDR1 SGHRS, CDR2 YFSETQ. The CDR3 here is CASSGGSRDTQYF. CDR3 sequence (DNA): TGCGCCAGCAGCGGCGGGTCACGGGATACGCAGTATTTT.

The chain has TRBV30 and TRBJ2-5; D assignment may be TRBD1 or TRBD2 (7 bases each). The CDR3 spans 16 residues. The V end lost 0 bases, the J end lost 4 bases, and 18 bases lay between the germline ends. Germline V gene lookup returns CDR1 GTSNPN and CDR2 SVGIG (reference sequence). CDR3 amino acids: CAWSVRWQGGRETQYF. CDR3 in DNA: TGTGCCTGGAGTGTACGTTGGCAGGGGGGGAGAGAGACCCAGTACTTC.